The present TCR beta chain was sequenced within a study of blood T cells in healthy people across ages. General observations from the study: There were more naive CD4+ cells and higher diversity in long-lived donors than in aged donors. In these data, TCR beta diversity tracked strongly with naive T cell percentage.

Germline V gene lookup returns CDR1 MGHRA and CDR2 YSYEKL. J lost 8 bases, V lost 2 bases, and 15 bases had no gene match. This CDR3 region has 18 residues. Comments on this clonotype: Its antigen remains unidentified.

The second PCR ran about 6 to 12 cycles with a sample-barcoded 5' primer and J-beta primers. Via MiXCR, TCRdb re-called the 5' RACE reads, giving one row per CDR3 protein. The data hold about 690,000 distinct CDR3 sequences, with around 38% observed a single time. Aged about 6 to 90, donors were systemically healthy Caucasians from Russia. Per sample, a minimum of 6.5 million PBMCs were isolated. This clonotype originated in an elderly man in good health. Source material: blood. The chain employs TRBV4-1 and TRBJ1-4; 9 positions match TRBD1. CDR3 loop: CASSQTVGQGVSYEKLFF. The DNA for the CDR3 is TGCGCCAGCAGCCAAACTGTGGGACAGGGAGTATCGTACGAAAAACTGTTTTTT.